This T cell receptor (beta chain) came from a study of control samples from healthy donors and cancer patients. Only in-frame clones appear in the TCRdb table, and some are missing; sequencing was by immunoSEQ multiplex PCR. Counted here are 170,000 or so clones, around 94% occurring once; the ten biggest clones make up 1.1% to 1.5%. The sample comprised blood. This TCR came from a woman aged 18-35 years in good health.

This chain's CDR3 is CASSSPATGSDYGYTF. CDR3 nucleotide sequence: TGTGCCAGCAGCTCCCCCGCTACAGGGTCCGACTATGGCTACACCTTC. The V gene is TRBV11-1, the J gene TRBJ1-2; the D gene is possibly TRBD1 (6 bases). Trimming pared 4 bases from V and 3 bases from J, leaving 18 bases between. Germline V gene lookup returns CDR1 SGHAT and CDR2 FQDESV (reference sequence). The CDR3 sequence is 16 residues long.